This T cell receptor beta chain was recorded in a study of CD8 T cells in Susac syndrome. Reverse transcription of about 0.5 to 1 ug RNA used random hexamers. Via MiXCR, TCRdb re-called the immunoSEQ multiplex PCR reads, giving one row per CDR3 protein. The table lists about 130,000 distinct CDR3 sequences, around nine tenths of them singletons, with around 0.25% in the top ten. The CDR3 covers 14 residues. Trimming stripped 6 bases from V and 7 bases from J, with 18 bases between. Germline assignment: CDR1 MNHEY and CDR2 SMNVEV (reference sequence). TEMRA cells were FACS-enriched, with CD8+ and CD4+ T cells isolated negatively.

The chain recombines TRBV27 with TRBJ1-2, with a possible D match to TRBD1 (5 bases). Sequenced input: CD8+ T cells from PBMCs. The clonotype was recovered from a human donor with multiple sclerosis. CDR3 DNA: TGTGCCAGCAGCCTGGGCGGAGGGGCTCCTGGCTACACCTTC. Its protein product is CASSLGGGAPGYTF.